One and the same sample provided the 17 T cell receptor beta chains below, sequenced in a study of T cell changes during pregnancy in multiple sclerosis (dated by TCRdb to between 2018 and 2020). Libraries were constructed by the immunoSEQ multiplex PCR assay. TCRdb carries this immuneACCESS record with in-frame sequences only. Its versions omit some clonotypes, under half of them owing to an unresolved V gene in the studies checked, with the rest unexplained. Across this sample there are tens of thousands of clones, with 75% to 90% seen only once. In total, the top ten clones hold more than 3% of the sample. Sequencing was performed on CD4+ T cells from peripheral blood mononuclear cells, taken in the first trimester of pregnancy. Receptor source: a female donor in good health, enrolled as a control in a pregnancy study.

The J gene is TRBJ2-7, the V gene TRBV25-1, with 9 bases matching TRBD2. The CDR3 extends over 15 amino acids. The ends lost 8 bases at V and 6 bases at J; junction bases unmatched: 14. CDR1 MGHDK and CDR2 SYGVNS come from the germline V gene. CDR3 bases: TGTGCCAGCTCCGATGGGGGAGCGGGAGGATCCGAGCAGTACTTC. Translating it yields CASSDGGAGGSEQYF.

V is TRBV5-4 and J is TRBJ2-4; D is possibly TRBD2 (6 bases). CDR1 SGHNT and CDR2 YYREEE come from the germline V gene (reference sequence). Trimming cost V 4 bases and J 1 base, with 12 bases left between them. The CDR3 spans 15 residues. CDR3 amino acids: CASSPGREAKNIQYF. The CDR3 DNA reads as TGTGCCAGCAGCCCCGGACGGGAGGCCAAAAACATTCAGTACTTC.

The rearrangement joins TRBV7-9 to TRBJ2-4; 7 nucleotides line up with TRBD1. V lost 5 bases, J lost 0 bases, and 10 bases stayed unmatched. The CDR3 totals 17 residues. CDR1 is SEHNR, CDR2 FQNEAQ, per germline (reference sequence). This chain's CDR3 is CASSTFRGPLAKNIQYF. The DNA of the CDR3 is TGTGCCAGCAGCACCTTTAGGGGGCCACTAGCCAAAAACATTCAGTACTTC.

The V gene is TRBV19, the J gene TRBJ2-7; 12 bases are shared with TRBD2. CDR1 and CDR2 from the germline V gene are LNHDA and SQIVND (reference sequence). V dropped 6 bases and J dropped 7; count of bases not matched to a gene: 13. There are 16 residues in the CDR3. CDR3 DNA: TGTGCCAGTAGCACCCTCCGGACTAGCGGGATGGGTGAGCAGTACTTC. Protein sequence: CASSTLRTSGMGEQYF.

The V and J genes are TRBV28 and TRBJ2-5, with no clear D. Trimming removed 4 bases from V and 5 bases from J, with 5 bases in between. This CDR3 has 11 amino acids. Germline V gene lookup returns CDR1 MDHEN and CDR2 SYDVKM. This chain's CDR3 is CASSSRETQYF. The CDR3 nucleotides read TGTGCCAGCAGTTCGAGGGAGACCCAGTACTTC. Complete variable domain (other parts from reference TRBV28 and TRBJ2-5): DVKVTQSSRYLVKRTGEKVFLECVQDMDHENMFWYRQDPGLGLRLIYFSYDVKMKEKGDIPEGYSVSREKKERFSLILESASTNQTSMYLCASSSRETQYFGPGTRLLVL.

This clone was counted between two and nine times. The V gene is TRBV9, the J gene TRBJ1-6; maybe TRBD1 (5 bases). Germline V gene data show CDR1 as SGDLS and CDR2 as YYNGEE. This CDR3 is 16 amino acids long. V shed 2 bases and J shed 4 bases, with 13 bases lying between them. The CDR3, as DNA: TGTGCCAGCAGCGTTGGGGGAGGGCAGTATAATTCACCCCTCCACTTT. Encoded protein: CASSVGGGQYNSPLHF.

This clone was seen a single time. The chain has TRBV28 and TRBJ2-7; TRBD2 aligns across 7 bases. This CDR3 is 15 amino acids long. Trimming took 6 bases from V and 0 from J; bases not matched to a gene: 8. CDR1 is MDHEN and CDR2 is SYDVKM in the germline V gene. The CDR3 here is CASRDLASGSYEQYF. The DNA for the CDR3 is TGTGCCAGCAGGGACCTGGCTAGCGGCTCCTACGAGCAGTACTTC.

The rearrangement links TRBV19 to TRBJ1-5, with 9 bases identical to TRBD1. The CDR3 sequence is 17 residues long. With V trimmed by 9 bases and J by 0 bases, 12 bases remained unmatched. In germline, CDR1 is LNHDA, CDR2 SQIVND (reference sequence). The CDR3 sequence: CASTTGTGRYSNQPQHF. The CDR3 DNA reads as TGTGCCAGCACAACCGGGACAGGGCGGTATAGCAATCAGCCCCAGCATTTT.

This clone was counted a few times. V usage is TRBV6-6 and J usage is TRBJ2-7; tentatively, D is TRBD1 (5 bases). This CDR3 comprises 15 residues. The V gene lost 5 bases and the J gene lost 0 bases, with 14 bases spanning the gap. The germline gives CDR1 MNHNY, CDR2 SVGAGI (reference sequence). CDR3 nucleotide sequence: TGTGCCAGCAGTCGACAGTCCTCCTACTCCTACGAGCAGTACTTC. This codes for CASSRQSSYSYEQYF.

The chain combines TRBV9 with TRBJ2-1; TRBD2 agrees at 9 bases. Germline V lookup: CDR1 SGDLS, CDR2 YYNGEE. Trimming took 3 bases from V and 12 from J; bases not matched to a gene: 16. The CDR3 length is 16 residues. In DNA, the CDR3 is TGTGCCAGCAGCGGGGGGACTGGGCGGGAGGGCGGGCGGCAGTTCTTC. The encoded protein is CASSGGTGREGGRQFF.

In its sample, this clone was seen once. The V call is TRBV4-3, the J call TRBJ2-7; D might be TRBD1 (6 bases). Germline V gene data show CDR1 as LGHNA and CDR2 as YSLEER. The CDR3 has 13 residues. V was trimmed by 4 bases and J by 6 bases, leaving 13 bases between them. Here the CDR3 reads CASSPTGYAEQYF. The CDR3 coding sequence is TGCGCCAGCAGCCCCACAGGGTACGCCGAGCAGTACTTC.

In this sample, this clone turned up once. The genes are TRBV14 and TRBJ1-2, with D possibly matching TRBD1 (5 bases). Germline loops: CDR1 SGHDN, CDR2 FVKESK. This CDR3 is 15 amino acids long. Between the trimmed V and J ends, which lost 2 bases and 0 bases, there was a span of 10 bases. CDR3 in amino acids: CASSQRGNSNYGYTF. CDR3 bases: TGTGCCAGCAGCCAACGGGGGAATTCTAACTATGGCTACACCTTC.

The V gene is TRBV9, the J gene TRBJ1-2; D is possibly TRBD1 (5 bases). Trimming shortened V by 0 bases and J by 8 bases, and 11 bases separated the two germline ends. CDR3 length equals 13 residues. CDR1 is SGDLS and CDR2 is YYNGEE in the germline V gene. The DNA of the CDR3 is TGTGCCAGCAGCGTAGCCCAGGGTTACGGCTACACCTTC. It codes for CASSVAQGYGYTF.

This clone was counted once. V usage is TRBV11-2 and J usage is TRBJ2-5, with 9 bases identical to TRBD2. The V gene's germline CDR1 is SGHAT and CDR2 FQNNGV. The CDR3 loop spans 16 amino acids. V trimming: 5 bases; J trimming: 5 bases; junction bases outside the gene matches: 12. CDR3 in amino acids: CASSPDWGGGVETQYF. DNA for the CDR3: TGTGCCAGCAGCCCCGATTGGGGCGGGGGGGTCGAGACCCAGTACTTC.

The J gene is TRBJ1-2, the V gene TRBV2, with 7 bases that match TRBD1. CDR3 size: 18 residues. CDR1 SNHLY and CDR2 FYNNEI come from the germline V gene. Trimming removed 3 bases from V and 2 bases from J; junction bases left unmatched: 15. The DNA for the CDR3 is TGTGCCAGCAGTGAGTCTGAGGTCTCGGGACAGAACAACTATGGCTACACCTTC. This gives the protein CASSESEVSGQNNYGYTF.

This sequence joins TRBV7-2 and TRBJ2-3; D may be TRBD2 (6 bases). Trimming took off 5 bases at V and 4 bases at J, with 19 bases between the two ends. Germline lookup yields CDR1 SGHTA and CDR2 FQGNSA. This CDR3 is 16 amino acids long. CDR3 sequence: CASSERRRDMADTQYF. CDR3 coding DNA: TGTGCCAGCAGCGAGCGTAGGCGGGATATGGCAGATACGCAGTATTTT.

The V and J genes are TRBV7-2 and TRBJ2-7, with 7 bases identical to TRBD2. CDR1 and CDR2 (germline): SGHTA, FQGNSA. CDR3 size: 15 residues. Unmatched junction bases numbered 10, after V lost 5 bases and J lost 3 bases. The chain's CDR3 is CASSLGSSGHYEQYF. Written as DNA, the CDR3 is TGTGCCAGCAGCCTTGGGTCTAGCGGTCACTACGAGCAGTACTTC.